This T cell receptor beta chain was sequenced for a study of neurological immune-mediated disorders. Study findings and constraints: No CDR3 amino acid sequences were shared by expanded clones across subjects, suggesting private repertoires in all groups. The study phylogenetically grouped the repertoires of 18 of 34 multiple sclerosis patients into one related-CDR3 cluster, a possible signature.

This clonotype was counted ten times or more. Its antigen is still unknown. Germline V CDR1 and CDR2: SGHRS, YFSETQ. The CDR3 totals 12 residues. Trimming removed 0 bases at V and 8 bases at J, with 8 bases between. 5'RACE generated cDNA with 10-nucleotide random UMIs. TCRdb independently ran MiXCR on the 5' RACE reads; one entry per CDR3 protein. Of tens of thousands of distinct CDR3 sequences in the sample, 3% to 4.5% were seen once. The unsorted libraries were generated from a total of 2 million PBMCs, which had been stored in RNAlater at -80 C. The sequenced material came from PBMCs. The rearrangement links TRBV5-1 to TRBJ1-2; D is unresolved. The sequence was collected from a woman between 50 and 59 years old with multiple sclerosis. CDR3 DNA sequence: TGCGCCAGCAGCTTGGACACCTGGGGCTACACCTTC. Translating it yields CASSLDTWGYTF. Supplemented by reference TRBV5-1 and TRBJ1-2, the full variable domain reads KAGVTQTPRYLIKTRGQQVTLSCSPISGHRSVSWYQQTPGQGLQFLFEYFSETQRNKGNFPGRFSGRQFSNSRSEMNVSTLELGDSALYLCASSLDTWGYTFGSGTRLTVV.